This T cell receptor (beta chain) came from a study of Graves' ophthalmopathy and Graves' hyperthyroidism. The overall study: Pretreatment peripheral blood was obtained at initial diagnosis.

Amplification from RNA transcripts yielded the TCR beta CDR3 regions. First-round RT-PCR employed HTBI primers, with a second-round multiplex PCR after it. Each CDR3 protein is one row after TCRdb ran MiXCR on the multiplex PCR reads. The profile shows about 160,000 distinct CDR3 sequences, roughly 37% of them singletons. Study-level findings and limits: With a specificity of around 77% and a sensitivity of around 70%, the model predicted ophthalmopathy progression.

CDR3 length: 16 residues. After removal of 5 bases from V and 0 bases from J, the junction contained 6 bases not matched to a gene. Germline CDR1 MNHEY, CDR2 SVGEGT. Turning to this clonotype: Its antigen is unknown.

Symptoms, serum thyroxine and TRAb, thyroid ultrasound, and orbital computed tomography formed the diagnostic basis. The TCR originated in a woman in her thirties or forties with Graves' ophthalmopathy. The chain uses TRBV6-2 or TRBV6-3 and TRBJ2-7; the match to TRBD2 covers 11 bases. Sequenced input: peripheral blood. The CDR3 DNA reads as TGTGCCAGCAGTAAGGGACTAGCGGCCCACTCCTACGAGCAGTACTTC. As protein: CASSKGLAAHSYEQYF.